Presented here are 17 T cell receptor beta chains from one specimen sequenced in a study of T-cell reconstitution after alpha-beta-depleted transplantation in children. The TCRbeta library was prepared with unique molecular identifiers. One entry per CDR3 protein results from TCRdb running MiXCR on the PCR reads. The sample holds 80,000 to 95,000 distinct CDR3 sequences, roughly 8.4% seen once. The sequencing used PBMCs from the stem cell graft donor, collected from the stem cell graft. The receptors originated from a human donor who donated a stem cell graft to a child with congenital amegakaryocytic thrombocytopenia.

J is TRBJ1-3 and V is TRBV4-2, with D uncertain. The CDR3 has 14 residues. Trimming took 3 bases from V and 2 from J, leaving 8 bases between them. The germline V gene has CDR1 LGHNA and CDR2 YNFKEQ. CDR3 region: CASSQSGTGNTIYF. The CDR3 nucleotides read TGTGCCAGCAGCCAGTCCGGGACTGGAAACACCATATATTTT.

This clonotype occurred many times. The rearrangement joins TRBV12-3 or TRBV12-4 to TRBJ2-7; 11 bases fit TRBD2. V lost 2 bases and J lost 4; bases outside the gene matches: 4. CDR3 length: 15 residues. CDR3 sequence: CASSLSSGRDYEQYF. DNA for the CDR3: TGTGCCAGCAGTTTAAGTAGCGGGAGGGATTACGAGCAGTACTTC.

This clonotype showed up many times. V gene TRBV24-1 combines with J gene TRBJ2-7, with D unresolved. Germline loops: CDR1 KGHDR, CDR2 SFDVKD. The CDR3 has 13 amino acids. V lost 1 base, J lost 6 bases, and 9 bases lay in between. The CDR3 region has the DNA TGTGCCACCAGTGATTTTCGCACCGGCGAGCAGTACTTC. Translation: CATSDFRTGEQYF.

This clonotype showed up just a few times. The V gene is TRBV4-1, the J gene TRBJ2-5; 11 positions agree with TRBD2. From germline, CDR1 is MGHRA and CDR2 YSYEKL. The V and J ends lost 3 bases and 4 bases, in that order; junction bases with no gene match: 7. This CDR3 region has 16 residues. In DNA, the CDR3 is TGCGCCAGCAGCCAGGATAGCGGGGGGGCCCGAGAGACCCAGTACTTC. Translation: CASSQDSGGARETQYF.

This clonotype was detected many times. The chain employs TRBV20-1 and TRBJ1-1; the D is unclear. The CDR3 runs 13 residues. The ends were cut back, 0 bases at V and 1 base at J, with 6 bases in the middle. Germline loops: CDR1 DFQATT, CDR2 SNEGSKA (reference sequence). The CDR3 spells CSAREGQNTEAFF. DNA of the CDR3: TGCAGTGCTAGAGAGGGCCAGAACACTGAAGCTTTCTTT.

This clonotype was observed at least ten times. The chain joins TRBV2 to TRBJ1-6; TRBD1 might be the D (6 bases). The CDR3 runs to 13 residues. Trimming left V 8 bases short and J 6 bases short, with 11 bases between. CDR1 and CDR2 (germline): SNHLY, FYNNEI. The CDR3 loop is CASAQGSNSPLHF. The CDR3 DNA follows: TGTGCCAGCGCACAGGGCTCTAATTCACCCCTCCACTTT.

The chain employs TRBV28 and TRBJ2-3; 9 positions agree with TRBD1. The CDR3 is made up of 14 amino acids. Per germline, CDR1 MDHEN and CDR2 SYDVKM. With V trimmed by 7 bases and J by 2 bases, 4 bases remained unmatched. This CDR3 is CASTKQGATDTQYF. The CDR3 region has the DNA TGTGCCAGCACAAAACAGGGGGCCACAGATACGCAGTATTTT. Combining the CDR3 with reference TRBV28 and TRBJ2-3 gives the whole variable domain DVKVTQSSRYLVKRTGEKVFLECVQDMDHENMFWYRQDPGLGLRLIYFSYDVKMKEKGDIPEGYSVSREKKERFSLILESASTNQTSMYLCASTKQGATDTQYFGPGTRLTVL.

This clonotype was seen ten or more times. The CDR3: CSVAPYGSSYEQYF. CDR3 sequence (DNA): TGCAGCGTTGCGCCGTACGGGAGCTCCTACGAGCAGTACTTC. The rearrangement joins TRBV29-1 to TRBJ2-7, with D possibly TRBD2 on 6 matching bases. CDR1 is SQVTM and CDR2 is ANQGSEA in the germline V gene. V was pared by 4 bases and J by 0 bases, with 13 bases between. The CDR3 runs 14 residues.

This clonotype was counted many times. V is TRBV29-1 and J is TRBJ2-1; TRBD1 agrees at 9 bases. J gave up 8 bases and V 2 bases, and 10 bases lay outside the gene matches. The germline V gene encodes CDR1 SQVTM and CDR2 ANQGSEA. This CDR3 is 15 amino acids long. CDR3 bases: TGCAGCGTTGAAAGTCCCGGGACAGGGATCGATGAGCAGTTCTTC. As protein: CSVESPGTGIDEQFF.

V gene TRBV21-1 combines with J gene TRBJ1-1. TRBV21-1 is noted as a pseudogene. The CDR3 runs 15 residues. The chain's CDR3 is CASSKAGQDNPEAFF. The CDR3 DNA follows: TGTGCCAGCAGCAAAGCTGGGCAGGATAACCCTGAAGCTTTCTTT.

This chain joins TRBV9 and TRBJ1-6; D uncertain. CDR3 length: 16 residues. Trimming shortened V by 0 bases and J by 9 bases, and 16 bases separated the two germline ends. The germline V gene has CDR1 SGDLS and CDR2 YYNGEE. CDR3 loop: CASSVAGYTDGSPLHF. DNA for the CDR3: TGTGCCAGCAGCGTAGCTGGGTACACCGATGGTTCACCCCTCCACTTT.

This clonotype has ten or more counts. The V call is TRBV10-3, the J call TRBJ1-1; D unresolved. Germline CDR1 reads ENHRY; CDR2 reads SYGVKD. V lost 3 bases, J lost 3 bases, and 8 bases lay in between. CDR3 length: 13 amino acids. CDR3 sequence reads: CAISDRFDTEAFF. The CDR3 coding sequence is TGTGCCATCAGTGACAGGTTCGACACTGAAGCTTTCTTT.

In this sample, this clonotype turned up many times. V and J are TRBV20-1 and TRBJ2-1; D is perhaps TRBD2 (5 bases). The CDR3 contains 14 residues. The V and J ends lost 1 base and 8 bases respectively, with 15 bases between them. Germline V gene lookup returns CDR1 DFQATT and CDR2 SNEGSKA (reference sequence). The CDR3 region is CSARVGKEADEQFF. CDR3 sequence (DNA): TGCAGTGCTAGAGTGGGCAAGGAGGCCGATGAGCAGTTCTTC.

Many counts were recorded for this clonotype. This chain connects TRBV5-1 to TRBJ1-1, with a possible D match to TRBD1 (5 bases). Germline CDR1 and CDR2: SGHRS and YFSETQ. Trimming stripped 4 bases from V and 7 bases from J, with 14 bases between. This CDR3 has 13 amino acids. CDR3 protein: CASSGGGEGEAFF. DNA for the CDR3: TGCGCCAGCAGCGGCGGGGGGGAGGGTGAAGCTTTCTTT.

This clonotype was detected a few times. The CDR3 region is CATSRGAGTYNEQFF. Written as DNA, the CDR3 is TGTGCCACCAGCAGAGGGGCAGGGACCTACAATGAGCAGTTCTTC. The gene calls are TRBV15 and TRBJ2-1, with D possibly matching TRBD1 (5 bases). Deletions cut 1 base from V and 2 bases from J, with 9 bases between. CDR1 and CDR2 from the germline V gene are LNHNV and YYDKDF (reference sequence). The CDR3 has 15 amino acids.

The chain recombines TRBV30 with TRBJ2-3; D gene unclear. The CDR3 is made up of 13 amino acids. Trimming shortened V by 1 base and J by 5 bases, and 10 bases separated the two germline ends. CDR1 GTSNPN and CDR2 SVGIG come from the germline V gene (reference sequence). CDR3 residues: CAWSANRGDTQYF. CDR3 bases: TGTGCCTGGAGTGCCAACCGAGGAGATACGCAGTATTTT.

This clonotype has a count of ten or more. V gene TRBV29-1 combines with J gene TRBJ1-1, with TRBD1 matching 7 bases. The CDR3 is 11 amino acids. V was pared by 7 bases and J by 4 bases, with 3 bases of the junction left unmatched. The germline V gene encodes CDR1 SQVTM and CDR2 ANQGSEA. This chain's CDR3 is CSATGLTEAFF. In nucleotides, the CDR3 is TGCAGCGCGACAGGGCTCACTGAAGCTTTCTTT.